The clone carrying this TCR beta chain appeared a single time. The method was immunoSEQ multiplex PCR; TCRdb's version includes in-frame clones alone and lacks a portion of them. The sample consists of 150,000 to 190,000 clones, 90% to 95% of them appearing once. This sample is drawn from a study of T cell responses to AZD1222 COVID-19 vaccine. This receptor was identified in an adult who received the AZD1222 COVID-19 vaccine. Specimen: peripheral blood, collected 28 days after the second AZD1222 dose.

The CDR3 loop is CASSPQTGGNQPQHF. The CDR3 DNA is TGTGCCAGCAGCCCCCAGACAGGGGGTAATCAGCCCCAGCATTTT. The genes are TRBV7-8 and TRBJ1-5; 9 nucleotides line up with TRBD1. This CDR3 is 15 amino acids long. The V gene end was trimmed by 5 bases and the J gene end by 4 bases; junction bases not matched to a gene: 6. From germline, CDR1 is SGHVS and CDR2 FQNEAQ.